This T cell receptor beta chain was documented in a study of blood T cell repertoires in COVID-19. Study information: From the United States, Italy and Spain came samples of acute and convalescent COVID-19. Sources were T cells, B-cell-depleted T cells, or PBMCs; the material itself was cDNA or gDNA.

This CDR3 contains 12 residues. Deletions cut 5 bases from V and 9 bases from J, with 13 bases between. Original handling: For nucleated cells, counts were estimated from reference gene primer amplification. Here immunoSEQ multiplex PCR was the method, and the copy in TCRdb shows in-frame clones only, minus some. D and trimming come from the DNA, and the V and J calls and clone size come from that table. The profile shows under 60,000 clones, about 92% of them singletons. This sequence originates from a human donor in a cohort sampled during active COVID-19. The J gene is TRBJ2-5, the V gene TRBV12-3 or TRBV12-4; D perhaps matches TRBD2 (5 bases). The specimen was peripheral blood. The CDR3 region is CASSGDYPPQYF. CDR3 nucleotides: TGTGCCAGCAGTGGTGACTACCCACCCCAGTACTTC.